Each of the 12 T cell receptor beta chains below was sequenced from the same sample in a study of T cells in Graves' hyperthyroidism and ophthalmopathy. Template material for amplifying TCR beta CDR3 regions consisted of RNA transcripts. A set of HTBI primers served as the primers for a first-round RT-PCR of the TCR CDR3. In TCRdb, the multiplex PCR reads were re-called with MiXCR into one record per CDR3 protein. This table has around 720,000 distinct CDR3 sequences, roughly 32% appearing once. Sequencing input: blood. These TCRs come from a woman in her thirties or forties with Graves' hyperthyroidism.

The table lists this clonotype with many counts. The rearrangement joins TRBV15 to TRBJ1-5, with a weak D call TRBD1 (6 bases). CDR1 and CDR2 from the germline V gene are LNHNV and YYDKDF (reference sequence). The CDR3 totals 13 residues. V was cut by 5 bases and J by 6 bases, with 11 bases left in between. The DNA of the CDR3 is TGTGCCACCAGCTCGAGGACAGCTCAGCCCCAGCATTTT. Translating gives CATSSRTAQPQHF.

The V and J genes are TRBV7-9 and TRBJ2-7, with a tentative D call TRBD1 (6 bases). V lost 5 bases to trimming and J lost 4 bases, with 18 bases between them. This CDR3 comprises 15 residues. Germline values: CDR1 SEHNR, CDR2 FQNEAQ (reference sequence). The CDR3 nucleotides are TGTGCCAGCAGCCAAGACCTGGGCAGGGGTTACGAGCAGTACTTC. This sequence encodes CASSQDLGRGYEQYF.

The chain uses TRBV15 and TRBJ1-1, with D tentatively TRBD1 (5 bases). The CDR3 extends over 17 amino acids. The germline CDR1 and CDR2 sequences are LNHNV and YYDKDF (reference sequence). Deletions cut 0 bases from V and 6 bases from J, with 20 bases between. CDR3 amino acids: CATSRDFSRGRSPEAFF. Here the CDR3 DNA reads TGTGCCACCAGCAGAGATTTTAGCCGGGGGAGATCACCTGAAGCTTTCTTT. Full variable domain (missing parts from reference TRBV15 and TRBJ1-1): DAMVIQNPRYQVTQFGKPVTLSCSQTLNHNVMYWYQQKSSQAPKLLFHYYDKDFNNEADTPDNFQSRRPNTSFCFLDIRSPGLGDTAMYLCATSRDFSRGRSPEAFFGQGTRLTVV.

This clonotype showed up just a few times. The chain couples TRBV25-1 to TRBJ1-2; no firm D call. Germline CDR1 reads MGHDK; CDR2 reads SYGVNS. The CDR3 length is 15 residues. Trimming stripped 4 bases from V and 4 bases from J, with 16 bases between. This CDR3 reads CASSAARGTGYGYTF. CDR3 bases: TGTGCCAGCAGTGCAGCTCGGGGAACGGGCTATGGCTACACCTTC.

This clonotype was counted only a few times. J is TRBJ1-2 and V is TRBV10-3, with 7 bases matching TRBD1. Trimming at V came to 8 bases and at J to 3 bases, leaving 9 bases not matched to a gene. Germline V CDR1 and CDR2: ENHRY, SYGVKD. CDR3 size: 14 residues. This CDR3 reads CAIQSGGQDYGYTF. The CDR3 DNA sequence: TGTGCCATCCAATCAGGGGGTCAGGACTATGGCTACACCTTC.

In this sample, this clonotype turned up a few times. The CDR3, as DNA: TGTGCCAGCAGTTACCTGGGGACAGGGGGCCAGACCCAGTACTTC. The encoded protein is CASSYLGTGGQTQYF. V and J are TRBV6-2 or TRBV6-3 and TRBJ2-5, with TRBD1 identical over 12 bases. The CDR3 loop spans 15 amino acids. Trimming removed 2 bases from V and 6 bases from J; junction bases left unmatched: 4. Germline V gene sequence: CDR1 MNHEY, CDR2 SVGEGT.

The chain links TRBV7-7 to TRBJ2-5, with D possibly matching TRBD1 (5 bases). The CDR3 extends over 12 amino acids. Germline CDR1 and CDR2: SSHAT and FNYEAQ (reference sequence). The CDR3 DNA follows: TGTGCTACCTCGCTAAGGGGAGAGACCCAGTACTTC. Translating it yields CATSLRGETQYF.

This clonotype was counted a few times. V is TRBV7-2 and J is TRBJ2-2; D is perhaps TRBD2 (5 bases). The CDR3 runs to 16 residues. V was clipped by 2 bases and J by 6 bases, with 16 bases between them. Germline V CDR1 and CDR2: SGHTA, FQGNSA. The CDR3: CASSLFGGPSAGELFF. The DNA for the CDR3 is TGTGCCAGCAGCTTATTCGGAGGCCCGTCAGCCGGGGAGCTGTTTTTT.

The CDR3 sequence: CAISASGGSTDTQYF. In nucleotides, the CDR3 is TGTGCCATCAGTGCTAGCGGGGGGAGCACAGATACGCAGTATTTT. The chain has TRBV10-3 and TRBJ2-3; 11 bases line up with TRBD2. This CDR3 has 15 residues. Trimming removed 4 bases from V and 0 bases from J; junction bases left unmatched: 0. Germline CDR1 and CDR2: ENHRY and SYGVKD.

Turning to this clonotype: A read error may be the cause here, since a much bigger clone is one base away. The chain employs TRBV29-1 and TRBJ1-1; D remains ambiguous. V lost 5 bases and J lost 5, with 12 bases in between. CDR1 is SQVTM and CDR2 is ANQGSEA in the germline V gene. This CDR3 comprises 12 residues. CDR3 amino acids: CSVTEGGTEAFF. The CDR3 DNA follows: TGCAGCGTTACCGAGGGTGGGACTGAAGCTTTCTTT.

Notes on this clonotype: It may be a read error: a sequence one base away is much more abundant. The chain is built from TRBV11-2 and TRBJ1-2; 7 bases fit TRBD1. The germline CDR1 and CDR2 sequences are SGHAT and FQNNGV. The CDR3 sequence is 14 residues long. The CDR3 sequence is CASSLEQGGRGYTF. CDR3 DNA sequence: TGCGCCAGCAGCTTGGAGCAGGGGGGGCGAGGCTACACCTTC.

This clonotype was seen repeatedly, ten times or more. The genes are TRBV7-9 and TRBJ2-5, with 7 bases fitting TRBD1. The ends lost 4 bases at V and 5 bases at J; junction bases unmatched: 4. This CDR3 region has 13 residues. Germline V gene data show CDR1 as SEHNR and CDR2 as FQNEAQ (reference sequence). CDR3 nucleotides: TGTGCCAGCAGCTCCCTGACAGGGGAGACCCAGTACTTC. Residues: CASSSLTGETQYF.